The entry below gives a single T cell receptor (beta chain) sequence along with its context. This clonotype was found many times. The target of this receptor is not known. No base quality information exists; no much larger clone differs at one position. The data belong to a study of regulatory T cells in long-lasting Graves disease (dated by TCRdb to the early 2020s). For context, the study as a whole: To count as having persistent Graves' disease, a patient had to have received antithyroid drug treatment for over 5 years with TSH receptor autoantibodies remaining persistently positive. This study used TCR sequencing and RNA sequencing of peripheral blood to compare persistent Graves' disease patients against newly diagnosed Graves' disease patients. The study took place in China and was registered as a clinical trial. A total of roughly 33 samples underwent TCR sequencing: around 13 from persistent and roughly 20 from newly diagnosed Graves' disease patients. On average, persistent Graves' disease patients in the clinical cohort had been on antithyroid drugs for about 9.3 years.

The library came from multiplex PCR. The reads were generated on an Illumina HiSeq 4000. iRepertoire HTBI primers and Arm-PCR amplification of CDR3 regions were used to construct TCR beta libraries. Before sequencing, the PCR products went through gel purification. Regarding the original processing steps: A total of under 80 TRBV and 14 TRBJ segments were identified across samples and were used for gene usage analysis of CDR3 amino acid clonotypes. COPE and FqMerger were used to merge the filtered high-quality paired reads into contigs. BLAST was used to align contigs to IMGT TRBV, TRBD and TRBJ reference genes, and CDR3 was defined according to IMGT. Any clonotype with a frequency above 0.1% was counted as a highly expanded clone. Shannon entropy served as the measure of repertoire diversity, while the Gini coefficient captured V-J evenness. Clonotypes shared by more than one individual were considered public. TCRdb reran the public reads through fastp at Q25 and MiXCR, keeping productive beta chains. Rows matching on CDR3 protein sequence are summarized as one entry with the most common DNA and genes. The V and J calls come from TCRdb's annotation, not from the publication. A total of hundreds of thousands of distinct CDR3 sequences appear in this sample, 20% to 25% of them only once. The ten largest clones add up to roughly an eighth of the sample.

General findings and caveats noted by the study authors: Sequencing and analysis were limited to the TCR beta chain. Compared with newly diagnosed patients, persistent Graves' disease patients had lower TCR Shannon entropy and fewer highly expanded clones, which suggests clonal expansion. Only peripheral blood was studied, because thyroid tissue, the primary lesion, was inaccessible. Preferential use of TRBV28, TRBJ1-2 and TRBJ2-5 was observed in persistent disease, whereas TRBV20-1 and TRBJ2-1 were favored in newly diagnosed disease. More public clonotypes were shared among persistent patients (around 2,600) than among newly diagnosed patients (over 900). The small sample size was acknowledged by the authors as a limitation that may reduce accuracy.

The time point label of this sample denotes: persistent/refractory GD, antithyroid drugs over 5 years with positive TRAb. For both TCR sequencing and RNA sequencing, RNA was extracted from PBMCs using TRIzol. Graves' disease was diagnosed according to American Thyroid Association guidelines. Patients for the study were recruited at an endocrinology department in Xi'an, China. From each patient, 7.5 to 9.5 milliliters of peripheral blood was collected into an EDTA anticoagulant tube. Ficoll Paque Plus density gradient separation was used to isolate PBMCs, and no further T cell sorting was done. An Agilent 2100 Bioanalyzer and agarose gel were used to check RNA quality, and a NanoDrop 2000 was used to measure RNA concentration. Counted from cysteine to phenylalanine, this CDR3 has 11 amino acids. CDR3 DNA only is kept here, 33 bases in frame from base 1. The germline ends are 4 bases apart after V is trimmed by 4 bases and J by 3 bases. The germline V gene provides CDR1 ENHRY and CDR2 SYGVKD.

The rearrangement combines TRBV10-3 with TRBJ2-7, with no reliable assignment of the D segment. This clonotype was obtained from a female donor with Graves disease. The specimen comprised peripheral blood mononuclear cells (PBMCs), sampled when the disease was refractory, from a patient treated with antithyroid drugs. The CDR3 region has the sequence CAISAGYEQYF. The DNA reads TGTGCCATCAGTGCAGGCTACGAGCAGTACTTC.